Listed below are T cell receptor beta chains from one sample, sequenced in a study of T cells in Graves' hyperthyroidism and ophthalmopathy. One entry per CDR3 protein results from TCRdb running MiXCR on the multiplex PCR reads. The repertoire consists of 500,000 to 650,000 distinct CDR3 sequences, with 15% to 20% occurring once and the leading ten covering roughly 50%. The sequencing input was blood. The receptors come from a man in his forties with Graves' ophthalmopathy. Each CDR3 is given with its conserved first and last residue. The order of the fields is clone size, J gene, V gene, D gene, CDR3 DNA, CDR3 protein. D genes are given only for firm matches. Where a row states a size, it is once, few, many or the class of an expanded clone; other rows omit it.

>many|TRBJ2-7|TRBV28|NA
TGTGCCAGCAGTTTTTACGGGACGGCCTACGAGCAGTACTTC
CASSFYGTAYEQYF
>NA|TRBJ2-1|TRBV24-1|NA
TGTGCCTCCAAGGAGGGGCTCTCCTACAATGAGCAGTTCTTC
CASKEGLSYNEQFF
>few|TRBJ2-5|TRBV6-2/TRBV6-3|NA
TGTGCCAGCAGTCAAGAGCGATCGTGGGGCAAACAAGAGACCCAGTACTTC
CASSQERSWGKQETQYF
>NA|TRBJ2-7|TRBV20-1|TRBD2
TGCAGTGCCATGACTAGCTTGAGCTCCTACGAGCAGTACTTC
CSAMTSLSSYEQYF
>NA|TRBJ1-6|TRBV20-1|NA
TGCAGTGCTAGAAAGGTGACAGACGGACTACATAATTCACCCCTCCACTTT
CSARKVTDGLHNSPLHF
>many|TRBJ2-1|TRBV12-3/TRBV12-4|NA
TGTGCCAGCAGTTTATTTGTTCTTGGGCTGAGCTCCTACAATGAGCAGTTCTTC
CASSLFVLGLSSYNEQFF
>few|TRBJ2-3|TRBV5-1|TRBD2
TGCGCCAGCAGCTTGGGGGGACTAGCGGGTCCGGGATTCACAGATACGCAGTATTTT
CASSLGGLAGPGFTDTQYF
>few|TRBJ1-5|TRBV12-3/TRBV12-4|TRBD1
TGTGCCAGCAGTCGGGACAGAAGGAGGACCCAGCATTTT
CASSRDRRRTQHF
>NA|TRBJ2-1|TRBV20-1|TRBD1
TGCAGTGCTAGAGCGGCAGGGGGCTCCTACAATGAGCAGTTCTTC
CSARAAGGSYNEQFF
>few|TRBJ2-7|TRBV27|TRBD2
TGTGCCAGCAGTCCCTGGGCGGGAGGCCCCTACGAGCAGTACTTC
CASSPWAGGPYEQYF
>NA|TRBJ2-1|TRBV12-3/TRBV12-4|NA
TGTGCCAGCATTCCTGGGGCCTCCGGCAATGAGCAGTTCTTC
CASIPGASGNEQFF
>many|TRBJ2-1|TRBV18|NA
TGTGCCAGCTTTTCCCCCGGGACCAGGTATAATGAGCAGTTCTTC
CASFSPGTRYNEQFF
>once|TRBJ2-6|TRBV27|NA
TGTGCCAGCAGTTTGGTTGGGACCAACGTCCTGACTTTC
CASSLVGTNVLTF
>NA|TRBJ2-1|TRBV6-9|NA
TGTGCCAGCAGTTATAGGAGGGGAGGGGGGAATGAGCAGTTCTTC
CASSYRRGGGNEQFF
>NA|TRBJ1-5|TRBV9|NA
TGTGCCAGCAGCGTAGACCACACAGGCCGACCCCAGCATTTT
CASSVDHTGRPQHF
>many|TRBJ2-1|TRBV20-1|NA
TGCAGTCCGTTTTGGCGGGGACCTCGGAATGAGCAGTTCTTC
CSPFWRGPRNEQFF
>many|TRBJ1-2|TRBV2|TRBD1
TGTGCCAGCAGTACAGGGGGACATGGCTACACCTTC
CASSTGGHGYTF
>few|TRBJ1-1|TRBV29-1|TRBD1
TGCAGCGCCTCGACAGGGGGCGTCACTGAAGCTTTCTTT
CSASTGGVTEAFF
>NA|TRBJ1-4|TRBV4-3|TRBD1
TGCGCCAGCAGCAACCAGGGGGACGGTGAAAAACTGTTTTTT
CASSNQGDGEKLFF
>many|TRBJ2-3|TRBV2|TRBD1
TGTGCCAGCAGGCCGACAGGGCTCGCCACAGATACGCAGTATTTT
CASRPTGLATDTQYF
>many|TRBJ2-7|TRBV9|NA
TGTGCCAGCAGCGTAGGTTCTCCCTCCTACGAGCAGTACTTC
CASSVGSPSYEQYF
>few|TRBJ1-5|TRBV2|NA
TGTGCCAGCAGTGGGTACAGCAATAGCAATCAGCCCCAGCATTTT
CASSGYSNSNQPQHF
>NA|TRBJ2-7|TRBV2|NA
TGTGCCAGCAGTGAAGGGGGTTACGAGAAGTACTTC
CASSEGGYEKYF
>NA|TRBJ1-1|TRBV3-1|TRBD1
TGTGCCGGCAGCCAAAAGGGGGCGAACACTGAAGCTTTCTTT
CAGSQKGANTEAFF
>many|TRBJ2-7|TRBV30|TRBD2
TGTGCCTGGAGCGCTAGCGGGAGAGGCATGTACTTC
CAWSASGRGMYF
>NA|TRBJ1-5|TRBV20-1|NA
TGCAGTGCTAGAGATTCAGGGAGCAATCAGCCCCAGCATTTT
CSARDSGSNQPQHF
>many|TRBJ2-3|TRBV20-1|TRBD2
TGCAGTGCAATAGGACTAGCGGGAGACCCAGATACGCAGTATTTT
CSAIGLAGDPDTQYF